This TCR beta chain was observed in a study of T cells in localized non-small cell lung cancer. Deletions cut 8 bases from V and 2 bases from J, with 17 bases between. This CDR3 is 15 amino acids long. Germline assignment: CDR1 SGHDN and CDR2 FVKESK. Assay used: immunoSEQ multiplex PCR; TCRdb lists only in-frame clones, some missing. The sample yields 40,000 to 65,000 clones, approximately 86% seen once. The sequencing here drew on PBMCs, taken before any cancer treatment. The receptor's source is a female donor with stage II lung adenocarcinoma. The chain has TRBV14 and TRBJ2-3; D may be TRBD1 (6 bases). CDR3 region: CASSLAGTFTDTQYF. CDR3 bases: TGTGCCAGCTCGTTAGCAGGGACATTCACAGATACGCAGTATTTT.